This TCR beta chain was retrieved from a study of spatial heterogeneity in lung cancer. Whole-study context: Detection consistently captured more beta-chain sequences than alpha-chain sequences.

Time point in this sample: sample taken at primary tumor resection. Whole RNA, isolated from tumor, nontumor lung or frozen PBMC, was sequenced without prior sorting. Germline V gene sequence: CDR1 LNHDA, CDR2 SQIVND (reference sequence). The V and J ends lost 4 bases and 8 bases respectively, with 14 bases between them. This CDR3 has 13 residues. Each CDR3 protein gets one entry after TCRdb re-called the 5' RACE reads with MiXCR. The data contain just under 40,000 distinct CDR3 sequences, less than 6% of them singletons. This clonotype was found many times. Sequencing used PBMCs, obtained at surgery. J is TRBJ1-2 and V is TRBV19, with D unresolved. This TCR was sampled from a male donor with early-stage non-small cell lung cancer. The CDR3 reads CASSTQGWSGYTF. The CDR3 DNA reads TGTGCCAGTAGTACCCAAGGGTGGTCCGGCTACACCTTC. Complete variable domain (other parts from reference TRBV19 and TRBJ1-2): DGGITQSPKYLFRKEGQNVTLSCEQNLNHDAMYWYRQDPGQGLRLIYYSQIVNDFQKGDIAEGYSVSREKKESFPLTVTSAQKNPTAFYLCASSTQGWSGYTFGSGTRLTVV.